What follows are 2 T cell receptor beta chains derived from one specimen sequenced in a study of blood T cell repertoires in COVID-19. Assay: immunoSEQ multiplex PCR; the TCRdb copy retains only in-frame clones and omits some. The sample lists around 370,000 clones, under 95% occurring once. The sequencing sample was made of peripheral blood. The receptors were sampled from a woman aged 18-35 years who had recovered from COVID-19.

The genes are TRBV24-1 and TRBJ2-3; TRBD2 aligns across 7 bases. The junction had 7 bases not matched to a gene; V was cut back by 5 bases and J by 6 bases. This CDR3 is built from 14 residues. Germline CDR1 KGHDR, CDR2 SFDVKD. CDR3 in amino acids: CATSGDPGGDTQYF. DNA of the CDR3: TGTGCCACCAGTGGGGATCCCGGGGGGGATACGCAGTATTTT.

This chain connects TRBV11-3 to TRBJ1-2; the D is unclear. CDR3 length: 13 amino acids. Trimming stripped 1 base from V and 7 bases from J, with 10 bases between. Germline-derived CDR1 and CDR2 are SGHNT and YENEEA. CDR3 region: CASSLGGLAGYTF. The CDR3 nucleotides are TGTGCCAGCAGCTTAGGAGGATTAGCTGGCTACACCTTC.